This is a list of T cell receptor beta chains from one sample in a study of cytomegalovirus exposure and HLA in healthy donors. The repertoire was sequenced with immunoSEQ multiplex PCR; TCRdb's copy has only in-frame clones and lacks some. The sample includes 150,000 to 200,000 clones, 80% of them seen just once. The sequencing sample was made of PBMCs. The receptors were sampled from a middle-aged woman in good health and CMV-seronegative. Each CDR3 is given with its conserved first and last residue. D genes are given only for firm matches. Rows may omit the clone size; those that give it use once, few, many or a size class.

cdr3_nt	cdr3_aa	cdr3_length	d_call	clone_size	j_call	v_call
TGTGCCAGCAGCCTCGGACTAGACGATGAGCAGTTCTTC	CASSLGLDDEQFF	13	TRBD2	few	TRBJ2-1	TRBV7-7
TGTGCCAGCAGCCCCAGGACTAGCGGGGGACAAGAGACCCAGTACTTC	CASSPRTSGGQETQYF	16	TRBD2	NA	TRBJ2-5	TRBV7-2
TGTGCCAGCAGCTTGACTAGCGGGAGCGATGAGCAGTTCTTC	CASSLTSGSDEQFF	14	TRBD2	NA	TRBJ2-1	TRBV7-2
TGTGCCAGCGTTCTCCAAGCAGCGGGAGGCAGGGAGGGAGAGCAGTTCTTC	CASVLQAAGGREGEQFF	17	TRBD2	NA	TRBJ2-1	TRBV7-9
TGCGCCAGCAGAGCCGACTCTGGAAACACCATATATTTT	CASRADSGNTIYF	13	NA	NA	TRBJ1-3	TRBV5-1
TGTGCCTGGAGTCGCGGGGCTGGAAACACCATATATTTT	CAWSRGAGNTIYF	13	NA	NA	TRBJ1-3	TRBV30
TGTGCCAGCAGCTTAGAACTCTTAGCGGGAAGTACCGGGGAGCTGTTTTTT	CASSLELLAGSTGELFF	17	TRBD2	NA	TRBJ2-2	TRBV7-2
TGTGCCAGCACCCCTGGCGGCAGCACAGATACGCAGTATTTT	CASTPGGSTDTQYF	14	NA	few	TRBJ2-3	TRBV7-3
TGTGCTAGTGGTCAAGGGAGCTCCTACGAGCAGTACTTC	CASGQGSSYEQYF	13	NA	NA	TRBJ2-7	TRBV12-5
TGTGCCAGCAGCCCCCGGGGGGGTATTGGTGGCACTGAAGCTTTCTTT	CASSPRGGIGGTEAFF	16	NA	NA	TRBJ1-1	TRBV9
TGTGCCAGCGGTGTTGCTCGGGCTAATGAAAAACTGTTTTTT	CASGVARANEKLFF	14	NA	NA	TRBJ1-4	TRBV28
TGTGCCAGCATGGGTGACAGCTTCGGGGGCTACACCTTC	CASMGDSFGGYTF	13	NA	NA	TRBJ1-2	TRBV2
TGTGCCAGCAGCTTGCTAGGTTCTAACTATGGCTACACCTTC	CASSLLGSNYGYTF	14	NA	NA	TRBJ1-2	TRBV5-5
TGCGCCAGCAGCCAAGACTGGACAAACATGAACACTGAAGCTTTCTTT	CASSQDWTNMNTEAFF	16	NA	few	TRBJ1-1	TRBV4-3